A selection of T cell receptor beta chains follows, all from one sample in a study of glioma-infiltrating T cells after dendritic cell vaccination. Sequencing was performed with immunoSEQ multiplex PCR; in TCRdb, only in-frame clones are kept and a portion is missing. The sample lists 100,000 or so clones, roughly 89% occurring once. Material: blood, obtained after dendritic cell vaccination. The receptors were sampled from a human donor with glioblastoma. CDR3s include the opening cysteine and the closing phenylalanine or tryptophan. D genes are given only for firm matches. Only some rows state a clone size, as once, few, many or a class for expanded clones.

J: TRBJ2-6; size: .; D: TRBD1; V: TRBV7-2; CDR3: CASSSGQGRGANVLTF; DNA: TGTGCCAGCAGCTCGGGACAGGGGAGGGGGGCCAACGTCCTGACTTTC
J: TRBJ2-7; size: once; D: TRBD1; V: TRBV6-1; CDR3: CASREGQGPRYEQYF; DNA: TGTGCCAGCAGGGAGGGACAGGGGCCACGATACGAGCAGTACTTC
J: TRBJ1-3; size: .; D: .; V: TRBV30; CDR3: CAWGRGSGNTIYF; DNA: TGTGCCTGGGGACGGGGATCTGGAAACACCATATATTTT
J: TRBJ2-7; size: .; D: .; V: TRBV27; CDR3: CASSFARQGRPYEQYF; DNA: TGTGCCAGCAGCTTTGCCCGGCAGGGTCGGCCCTACGAGCAGTACTTC
J: TRBJ2-1; size: once; D: .; V: TRBV5-1; CDR3: CASRIYASSYNEQFF; DNA: TGCGCCAGCAGGATATACGCTAGCTCCTACAATGAGCAGTTCTTC
J: TRBJ1-4; size: .; D: .; V: TRBV10-3; CDR3: CAISESPEGEKLFF; DNA: TGTGCCATCAGTGAGTCTCCCGAGGGTGAAAAACTGTTTTTT
J: TRBJ2-2; size: .; D: .; V: TRBV2; CDR3: CASRTGVAGELFF; DNA: TGTGCCAGCAGGACGGGAGTAGCCGGGGAGCTGTTTTTT
J: TRBJ2-7; size: .; D: TRBD1; V: TRBV2; CDR3: CASRRTGSTYEQYF; DNA: TGTGCCAGCAGGAGGACAGGGTCCACCTACGAGCAGTACTTC
J: TRBJ2-1; size: .; D: .; V: TRBV19; CDR3: CASSIPRNEQFF; DNA: TGTGCCAGTAGTATCCCCAGGAATGAGCAGTTCTTC
J: TRBJ2-5; size: once; D: .; V: TRBV5-1; CDR3: CASSFDRRLEETQYF; DNA: TGCGCCAGCAGTTTCGACAGGAGACTCGAAGAGACCCAGTACTTC
J: TRBJ2-7; size: .; D: .; V: TRBV7-9; CDR3: CASSLGLWGGEQYF; DNA: TGTGCCAGCAGCTTAGGTTTATGGGGAGGCGAGCAGTACTTC
J: TRBJ2-7; size: .; D: TRBD1; V: TRBV5-5; CDR3: CASSFRTGILNEQYF; DNA: TGTGCCAGCAGCTTCAGGACAGGGATACTCAACGAGCAGTACTTC
J: TRBJ1-3; size: .; D: TRBD1; V: TRBV5-1; CDR3: CASSPGGQGGITTIYF; DNA: TGCGCCAGCAGCCCAGGGGGACAAGGGGGTATTACCACCATATATTTT